Sequencing of this T cell receptor (beta chain) was carried out in a study of shared clonotypes between healthy human individuals. Naive CD8 cells comprised CD45RO-negative, CCR7-positively selected cells, excluding terminally differentiated effector memory CD45RA+ cells. Remarks on this clone: Other DNA sequences in this sample translate to the same CDR3.

The study ran the assay at deep level. On sorted subsets, replicate PCRs used approximately 190 ng DNA, or about 30,000 T cell genomes. Generated by immunoSEQ multiplex PCR, the TCRdb table keeps only in-frame clones and is missing some. The sample records more than 2 million clones, roughly 95% being singletons. The clonotype was recovered from a man younger than 30 in good health. The sample taken for sequencing was naive CD8+ T cells sorted from blood.

CDR3 amino acids: CASSVGLAGVNEQFF. The CDR3 DNA is TGTGCCAGCAGCGTCGGACTAGCGGGAGTAAATGAGCAGTTCTTC. The chain combines TRBV9 with TRBJ2-1; 13 bases fit TRBD2. Germline trimming cut 2 bases from V and 7 bases from J; bases unmatched to any gene: 3. This CDR3 is built from 15 residues. Looked up from germline, CDR1 is SGDLS and CDR2 is YYNGEE.